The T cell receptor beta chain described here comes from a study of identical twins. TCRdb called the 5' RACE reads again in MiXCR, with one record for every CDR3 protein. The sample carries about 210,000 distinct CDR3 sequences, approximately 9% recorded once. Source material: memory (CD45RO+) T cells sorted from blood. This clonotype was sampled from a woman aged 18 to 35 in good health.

CDR3 loop: CSASLGGAGNEQFF. Written as DNA, the CDR3 is TGCAGTGCTAGTCTCGGGGGGGCTGGGAATGAGCAGTTCTTC. This chain uses TRBV20-1 with TRBJ2-1; 8 nucleotides align to TRBD2. The CDR3 extends over 14 amino acids. Germline CDR1 reads DFQATT; CDR2 reads SNEGSKA (reference sequence). V shed 3 bases and J 7 bases; nucleotides not matched to a gene: 8.